This is a list of T cell receptor beta chains from one sample in a study of blood T cell repertoires in COVID-19. The protocol was immunoSEQ multiplex PCR, while the TCRdb copy is restricted to in-frame clones and leaves out a portion. The repertoire has approximately 99,000 clones, 84% of them found once; the top ten carry just under 2%. Material: peripheral blood. Receptors were obtained from an older man with active or convalescent COVID-19. Each CDR3 is given with its conserved first and last residue. The order of the fields is D gene, CDR3 length, clone size, J gene, V gene, CDR3 protein, CDR3 DNA. D genes are given only for firm matches. Size is omitted from some rows. Given values are once, few, many or a class for expanded clones.

>TRBD2|16|.|TRBJ2-3|TRBV6-5
CASSSPGRGKPDTQYF
TGTGCCAGCAGTTCCCCAGGGCGGGGGAAGCCAGATACGCAGTATTTT
>TRBD1|17|.|TRBJ2-7|TRBV7-3
CASSSRVGTEASYEQYF
TGTGCCAGCAGCTCAAGAGTCGGGACAGAAGCCTCCTACGAGCAGTACTTC
>TRBD1|13|.|TRBJ2-7|TRBV27
CARGGQGTDEQYF
TGTGCCAGGGGGGGACAGGGGACTGACGAGCAGTACTTC
>.|13|.|TRBJ1-1|TRBV9
CASSSQQNTEAFF
TGTGCCAGCAGCTCCCAACAGAACACTGAAGCTTTCTTT
>.|13|.|TRBJ1-2|TRBV6-5
CASSLVQNYGYTF
TGTGCCAGCTCCCTGGTGCAGAACTATGGCTACACCTTC
>TRBD1|15|few|TRBJ1-6|TRBV5-6
CASSLRGTGPNPLHF
TGTGCCAGCAGCTTGCGGGGGACAGGGCCTAATCCCCTCCACTTT
>TRBD1|17|.|TRBJ1-1|TRBV28
CASRYDRGLAPNTEAFF
TGTGCCAGCAGATATGACAGGGGACTTGCCCCGAACACTGAAGCTTTCTTT
>.|13|.|TRBJ1-1|TRBV12-3/TRBV12-4
CASSLVEYTEAFF
TGTGCCAGCAGTCTGGTGGAGTACACTGAAGCTTTCTTT
>.|16|.|TRBJ2-1|TRBV6-5
CASSSPTGLLYNEQFF
TGTGCCAGCAGTTCGCCAACGGGACTCTTATACAATGAGCAGTTCTTC
>TRBD1|12|.|TRBJ2-3|TRBV24-1
CATGQGTDTQYF
TGTGCCACCGGACAGGGAACAGATACGCAGTATTTT
>.|13|.|TRBJ2-2|TRBV12-3/TRBV12-4
CASTLRGSGELFF
TGTGCCAGCACCCTGCGGGGTTCCGGGGAGCTGTTTTTT
>.|13|.|TRBJ2-5|TRBV19
CASSIGGPGTQYF
TGTGCCAGTAGTATAGGCGGTCCCGGGACCCAGTACTTC
>.|14|.|TRBJ1-2|TRBV27
CASSLGRANYGYTF
TGTGCCAGCAGCCTCGGTAGAGCTAACTATGGCTACACCTTC
>.|12|.|TRBJ2-1|TRBV28
CASSSTESVSFF
TGTGCCAGCAGTTCTACCGAGTCTGTCTCGTTCTTC
>TRBD2|15|.|TRBJ2-7|TRBV9
CASSRGLAGLYEQYF
TGTGCCAGCAGCCGTGGACTAGCGGGCCTCTACGAGCAGTACTTC
>TRBD2|15|.|TRBJ2-7|TRBV7-2
CASSPTSGGAYEQYF
TGTGCCAGCAGCCCCACTAGCGGGGGGGCCTACGAGCAGTACTTC
>.|13|.|TRBJ2-7|TRBV30
CAWSTSTTYEQYF
TGTGCCTGGAGTACCTCAACTACCTACGAGCAGTACTTC
>.|14|.|TRBJ1-1|TRBV5-1
CASSYTRSNTEAFF
TGCGCCAGCAGCTATACCAGGTCGAACACTGAAGCTTTCTTT
>TRBD1|15|.|TRBJ2-5|TRBV18
CASSFGTGDQETQYF
TGTGCCAGCTCATTCGGGACAGGGGATCAAGAGACCCAGTACTTC
>TRBD2|15|.|TRBJ2-1|TRBV7-2
CASSPFRGGYNEQFF
TGTGCCAGCAGTCCCTTTCGGGGGGGGTACAATGAGCAGTTCTTC
>TRBD2|18|.|TRBJ2-3|TRBV30
CAWSVRLAGGRPTDTQYF
TGTGCCTGGAGTGTAAGACTAGCGGGGGGCCGACCCACAGATACGCAGTATTTT
>.|13|many|TRBJ1-1|TRBV18
CASSPGQNTEAFF
TGTGCCAGCTCACCCGGACAGAACACTGAAGCTTTCTTT
>.|14|.|TRBJ1-2|TRBV5-1
CASSSSDSSYGYTF
TGCGCCAGCAGCTCCAGCGACAGTTCCTATGGCTACACCTTC
>.|13|few|TRBJ1-4|TRBV7-9
CASSLRQNEKLFF
TGTGCCAGCAGCTTACGACAAAATGAAAAACTGTTTTTT
>TRBD1|16|.|TRBJ1-5|TRBV9
CASSVGTGGRNQPQHF
TGTGCCAGCAGCGTTGGGACAGGCGGGCGCAATCAGCCCCAGCATTTT
>.|13|.|TRBJ2-2|TRBV7-7
CASSLGNTGELFF
TGTGCTAGCAGCCTCGGGAACACCGGGGAGCTGTTTTTT
>.|16|.|TRBJ1-6|TRBV28
CASSSISWGGTSPLHF
TGTGCCAGCAGTTCAATTTCATGGGGGGGTACTTCACCCCTCCACTTT
>.|17|.|TRBJ1-3|TRBV7-8
CASSEGKKGGSGNTIYF
TGTGCCAGCAGCGAAGGAAAGAAAGGGGGCTCTGGAAACACCATATATTTT
>TRBD1|16|.|TRBJ1-4|TRBV7-9
CASSWGGTGGSEKLFF
TGTGCCAGCAGCTGGGGCGGGACAGGGGGTTCTGAAAAACTGTTTTTT
>TRBD1|16|few|TRBJ1-4|TRBV11-2
CASSSGTGDSNEKLFF
TGTGCCAGCAGCTCCGGGACAGGGGACTCTAATGAAAAACTGTTTTTT
>.|13|.|TRBJ2-7|TRBV5-4
CASSISERVEQYF
TGTGCCAGCAGCATATCCGAGAGGGTCGAGCAGTACTTC
>TRBD2|15|.|TRBJ2-7|TRBV28
CASSFSSGVSYEQYF
TGTGCCAGCAGTTTTAGTAGCGGGGTCTCCTACGAGCAGTACTTC
>TRBD2|16|.|TRBJ2-5|TRBV9
CASSVALGTSQETQYF
TGTGCCAGCAGCGTAGCTTTGGGGACTAGTCAAGAGACCCAGTACTTC
>.|15|.|TRBJ2-3|TRBV9
CASSVSPNSGDTQYF
TGTGCCAGCAGCGTAAGCCCCAACTCGGGAGATACGCAGTATTTT
>TRBD1|14|.|TRBJ2-7|TRBV19
CASSMDRGSDEQYF
TGTGCCAGTAGTATGGACAGGGGCTCCGACGAGCAGTACTTC
>.|15|.|TRBJ1-5|TRBV19
CASRGSKGGNQPQHF
TGTGCCAGTAGAGGGTCGAAGGGAGGCAATCAGCCCCAGCATTTT
>TRBD2|18|.|TRBJ2-3|TRBV4-1
CASSQNSVAGSSTDTQYF
TGCGCCAGCAGCCAAAATTCTGTAGCGGGCTCTAGCACAGATACGCAGTATTTT